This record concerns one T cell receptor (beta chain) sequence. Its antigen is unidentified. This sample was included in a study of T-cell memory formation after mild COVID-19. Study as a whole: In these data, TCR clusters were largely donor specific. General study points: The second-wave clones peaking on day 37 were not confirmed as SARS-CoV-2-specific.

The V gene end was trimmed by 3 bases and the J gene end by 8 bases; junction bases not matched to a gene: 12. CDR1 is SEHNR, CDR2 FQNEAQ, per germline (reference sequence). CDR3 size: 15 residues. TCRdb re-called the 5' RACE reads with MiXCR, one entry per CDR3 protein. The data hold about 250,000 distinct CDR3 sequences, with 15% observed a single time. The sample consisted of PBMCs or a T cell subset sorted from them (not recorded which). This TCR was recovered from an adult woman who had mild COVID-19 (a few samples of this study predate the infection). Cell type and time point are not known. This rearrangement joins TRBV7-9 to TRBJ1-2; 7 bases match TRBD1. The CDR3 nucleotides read TGTGCCAGCAGCTTGGGAACGCAGGGGGTAAAAGGCTACACCTTC. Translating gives CASSLGTQGVKGYTF.